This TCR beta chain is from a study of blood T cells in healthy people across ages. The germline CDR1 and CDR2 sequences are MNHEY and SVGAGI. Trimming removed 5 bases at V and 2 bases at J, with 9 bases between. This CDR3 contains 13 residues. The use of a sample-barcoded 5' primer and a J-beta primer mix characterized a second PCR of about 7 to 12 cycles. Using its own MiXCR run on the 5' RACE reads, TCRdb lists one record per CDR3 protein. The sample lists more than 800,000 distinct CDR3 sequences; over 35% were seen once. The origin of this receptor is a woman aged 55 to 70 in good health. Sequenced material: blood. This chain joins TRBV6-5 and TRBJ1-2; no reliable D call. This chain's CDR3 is CASSPLDNYGYTF. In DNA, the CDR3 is TGTGCCAGCAGTCCACTTGACAACTATGGCTACACCTTC.